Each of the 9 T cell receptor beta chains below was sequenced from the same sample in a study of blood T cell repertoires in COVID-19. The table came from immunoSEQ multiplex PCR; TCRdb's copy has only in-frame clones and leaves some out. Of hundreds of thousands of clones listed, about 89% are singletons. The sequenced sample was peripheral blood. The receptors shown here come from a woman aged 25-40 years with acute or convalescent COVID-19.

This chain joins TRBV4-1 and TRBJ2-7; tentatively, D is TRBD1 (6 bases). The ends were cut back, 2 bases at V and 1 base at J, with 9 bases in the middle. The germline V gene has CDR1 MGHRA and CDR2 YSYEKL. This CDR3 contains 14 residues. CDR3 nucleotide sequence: TGCGCCAGCAGCCAACGGGACACATCCTACGAGCAGTACTTC. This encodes CASSQRDTSYEQYF.

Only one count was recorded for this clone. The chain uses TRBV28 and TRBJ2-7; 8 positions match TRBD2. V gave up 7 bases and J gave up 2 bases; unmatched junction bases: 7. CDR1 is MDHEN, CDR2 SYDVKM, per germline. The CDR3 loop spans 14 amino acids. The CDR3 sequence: CASKTSAIPYEQYF. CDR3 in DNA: TGTGCCAGCAAGACTAGCGCTATACCCTACGAGCAGTACTTC. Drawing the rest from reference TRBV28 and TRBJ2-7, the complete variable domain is DVKVTQSSRYLVKRTGEKVFLECVQDMDHENMFWYRQDPGLGLRLIYFSYDVKMKEKGDIPEGYSVSREKKERFSLILESASTNQTSMYLCASKTSAIPYEQYFGPGTRLTVT.

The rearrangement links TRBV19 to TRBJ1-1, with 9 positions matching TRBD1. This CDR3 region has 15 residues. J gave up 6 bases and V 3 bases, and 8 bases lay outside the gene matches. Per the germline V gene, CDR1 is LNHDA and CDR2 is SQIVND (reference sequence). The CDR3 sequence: CASSIDDRGVSEAFF. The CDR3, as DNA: TGTGCCAGTAGTATTGACGACAGGGGGGTTTCTGAAGCTTTCTTT.

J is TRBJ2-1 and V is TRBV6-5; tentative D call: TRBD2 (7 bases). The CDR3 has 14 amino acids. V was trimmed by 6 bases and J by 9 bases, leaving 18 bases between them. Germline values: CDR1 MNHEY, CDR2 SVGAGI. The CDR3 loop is CASRTGLEFSEQFF. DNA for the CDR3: TGTGCCAGCAGGACAGGACTAGAGTTTAGTGAGCAGTTCTTC.

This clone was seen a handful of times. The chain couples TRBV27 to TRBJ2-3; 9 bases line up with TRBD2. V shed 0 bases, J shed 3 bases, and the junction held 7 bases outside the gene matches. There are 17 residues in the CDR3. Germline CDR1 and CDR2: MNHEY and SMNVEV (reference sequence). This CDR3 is CASSLSVGGGATDTQYF. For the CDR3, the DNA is TGTGCCAGCAGTTTATCGGTTGGCGGGGGGGCTACAGATACGCAGTATTTT.

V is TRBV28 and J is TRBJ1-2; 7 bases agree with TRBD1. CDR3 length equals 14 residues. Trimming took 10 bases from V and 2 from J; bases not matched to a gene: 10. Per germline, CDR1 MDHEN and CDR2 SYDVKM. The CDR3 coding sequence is TGTGCCATCTCTAGGGGACAGACGAACTATGGCTACACCTTC. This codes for CAISRGQTNYGYTF.

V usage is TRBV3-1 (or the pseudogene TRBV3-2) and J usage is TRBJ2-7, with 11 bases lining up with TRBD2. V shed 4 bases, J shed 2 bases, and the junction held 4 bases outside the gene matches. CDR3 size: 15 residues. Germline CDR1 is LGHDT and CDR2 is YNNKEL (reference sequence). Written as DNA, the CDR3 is TGTGCCAGCAGCCCGGGGACTAGCGGACCCTACGAGCAGTACTTC. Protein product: CASSPGTSGPYEQYF.

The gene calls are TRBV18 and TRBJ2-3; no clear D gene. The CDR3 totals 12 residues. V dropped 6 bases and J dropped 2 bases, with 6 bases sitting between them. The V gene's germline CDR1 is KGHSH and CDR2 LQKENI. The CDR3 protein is CASSLNTDTQYF. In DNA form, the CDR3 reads TGTGCCAGCTCCCTAAACACAGATACGCAGTATTTT.

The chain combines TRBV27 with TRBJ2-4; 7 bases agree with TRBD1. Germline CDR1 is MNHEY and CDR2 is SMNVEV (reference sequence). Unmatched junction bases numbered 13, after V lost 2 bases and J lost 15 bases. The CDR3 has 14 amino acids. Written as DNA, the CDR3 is TGTGCCAGCAGTTTAGGTGCTAGACAGGGAGTCTTGTACTTC. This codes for CASSLGARQGVLYF.